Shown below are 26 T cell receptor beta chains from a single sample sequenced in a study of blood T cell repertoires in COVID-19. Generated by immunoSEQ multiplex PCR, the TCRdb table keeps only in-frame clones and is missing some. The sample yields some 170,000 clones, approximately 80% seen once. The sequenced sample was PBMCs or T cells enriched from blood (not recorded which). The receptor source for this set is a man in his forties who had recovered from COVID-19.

The CDR3, as DNA: TGTGCCAGCAGCCCAAAGGGGCCAGGGTACTATAATTCACCCCTCCACTTT. This codes for CASSPKGPGYYNSPLHF. The chain couples TRBV3-1 (or the pseudogene TRBV3-2) to TRBJ1-6; D possibly corresponds to TRBD1 (5 bases). The V end lost 4 bases, the J end lost 3 bases, and 16 bases lay between the germline ends. The germline gives CDR1 LGHDT, CDR2 YNNKEL (reference sequence). This CDR3 has 17 amino acids.

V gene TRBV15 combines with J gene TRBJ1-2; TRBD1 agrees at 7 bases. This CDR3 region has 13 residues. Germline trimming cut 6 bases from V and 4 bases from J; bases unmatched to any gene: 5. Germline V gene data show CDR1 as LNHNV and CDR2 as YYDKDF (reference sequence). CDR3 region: CATRSTGSYGYTF. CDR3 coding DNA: TGTGCCACCAGATCGACAGGGAGCTATGGCTACACCTTC. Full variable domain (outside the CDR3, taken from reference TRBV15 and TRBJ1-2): DAMVIQNPRYQVTQFGKPVTLSCSQTLNHNVMYWYQQKSSQAPKLLFHYYDKDFNNEADTPDNFQSRRPNTSFCFLDIRSPGLGDTAMYLCATRSTGSYGYTFGSGTRLTVV.

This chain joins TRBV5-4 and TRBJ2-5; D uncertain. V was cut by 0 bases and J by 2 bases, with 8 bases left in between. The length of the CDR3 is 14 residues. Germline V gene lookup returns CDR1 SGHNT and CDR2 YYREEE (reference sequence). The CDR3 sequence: CASSLARKQETQYF. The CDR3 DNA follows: TGTGCCAGCAGCTTGGCGCGCAAACAAGAGACCCAGTACTTC.

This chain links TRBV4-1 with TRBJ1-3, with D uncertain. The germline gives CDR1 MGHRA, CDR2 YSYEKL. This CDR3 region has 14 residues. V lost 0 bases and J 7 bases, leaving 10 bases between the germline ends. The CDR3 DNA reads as TGCGCCAGCAGCCAAGAAGCGGGGATCAACACCATATATTTT. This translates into CASSQEAGINTIYF.

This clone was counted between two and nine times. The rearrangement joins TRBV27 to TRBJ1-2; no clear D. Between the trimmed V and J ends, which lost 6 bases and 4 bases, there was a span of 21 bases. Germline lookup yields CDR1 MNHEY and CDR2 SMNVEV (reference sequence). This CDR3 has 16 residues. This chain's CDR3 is CASRPPGLPLRYGYTF. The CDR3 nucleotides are TGTGCCAGCAGGCCCCCTGGACTCCCTCTCCGCTATGGCTACACCTTC.

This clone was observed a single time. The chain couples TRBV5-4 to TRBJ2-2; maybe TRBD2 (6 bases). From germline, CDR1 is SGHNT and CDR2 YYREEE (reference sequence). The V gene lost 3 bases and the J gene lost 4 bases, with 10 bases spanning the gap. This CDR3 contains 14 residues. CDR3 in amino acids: CASSSGTGTGELFF. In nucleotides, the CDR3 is TGTGCCAGCAGCTCCGGGACTGGCACCGGGGAGCTGTTTTTT.

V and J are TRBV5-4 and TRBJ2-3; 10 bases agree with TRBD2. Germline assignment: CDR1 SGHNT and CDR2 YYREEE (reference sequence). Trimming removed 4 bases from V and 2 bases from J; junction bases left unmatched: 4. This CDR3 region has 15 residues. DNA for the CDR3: TGTGCCAGCAGCCTAGCGGGGGACCTCACAGATACGCAGTATTTT. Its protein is CASSLAGDLTDTQYF.

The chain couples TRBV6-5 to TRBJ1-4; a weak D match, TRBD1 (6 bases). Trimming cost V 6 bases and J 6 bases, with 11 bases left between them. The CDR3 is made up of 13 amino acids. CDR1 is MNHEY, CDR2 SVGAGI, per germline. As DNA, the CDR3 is TGTGCCAGCAGGACATCAGGGGATGAAAAACTGTTTTTT. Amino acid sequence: CASRTSGDEKLFF.

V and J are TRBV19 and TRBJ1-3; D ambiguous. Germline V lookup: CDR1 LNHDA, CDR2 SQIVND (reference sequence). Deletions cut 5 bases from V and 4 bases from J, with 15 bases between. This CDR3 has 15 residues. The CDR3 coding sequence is TGTGCCAGTAGTGACCCGGGGAGATCCGGAAACACCATATATTTT. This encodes CASSDPGRSGNTIYF.

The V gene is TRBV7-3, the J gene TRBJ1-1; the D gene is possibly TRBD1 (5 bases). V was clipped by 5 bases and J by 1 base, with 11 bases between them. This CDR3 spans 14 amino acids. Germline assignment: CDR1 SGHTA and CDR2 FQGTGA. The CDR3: CASSRTRGNTEAFF. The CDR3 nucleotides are TGTGCCAGCAGCAGGACAAGAGGGAACACTGAAGCTTTCTTT.

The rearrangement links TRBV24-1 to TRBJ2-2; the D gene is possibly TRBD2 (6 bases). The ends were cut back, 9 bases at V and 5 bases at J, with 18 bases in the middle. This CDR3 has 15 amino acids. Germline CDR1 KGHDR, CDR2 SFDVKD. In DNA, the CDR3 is TGTGCCACCTCCGGAGGGGAACGGAGAACCGGGGAGCTGTTTTTT. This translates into CATSGGERRTGELFF.

CDR3 in amino acids: CASRPDRATNEKLFF. The CDR3 DNA is TGTGCAAGTCGCCCTGACAGAGCAACTAATGAAAAACTGTTTTTT. The rearrangement joins TRBV12-2 to TRBJ1-4; the table's D gene call, TRBD1, was not cross checked with the DNA. TRBV12-2 is described as a pseudogene. The CDR3 has 15 amino acids.

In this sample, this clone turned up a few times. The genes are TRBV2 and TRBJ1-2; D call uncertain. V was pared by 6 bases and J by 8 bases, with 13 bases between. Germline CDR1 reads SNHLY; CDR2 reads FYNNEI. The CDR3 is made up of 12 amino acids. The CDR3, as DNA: TGTGCCAGCAGCGAGGCCGAGTGGGGCTACACCTTC. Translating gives CASSEAEWGYTF.

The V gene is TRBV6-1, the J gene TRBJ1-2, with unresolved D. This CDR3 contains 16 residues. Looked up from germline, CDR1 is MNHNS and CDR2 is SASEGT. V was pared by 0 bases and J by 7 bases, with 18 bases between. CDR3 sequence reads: CASSEALAGSVRGYTF. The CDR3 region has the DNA TGTGCCAGCAGTGAAGCGCTGGCAGGATCGGTCCGTGGCTACACCTTC.

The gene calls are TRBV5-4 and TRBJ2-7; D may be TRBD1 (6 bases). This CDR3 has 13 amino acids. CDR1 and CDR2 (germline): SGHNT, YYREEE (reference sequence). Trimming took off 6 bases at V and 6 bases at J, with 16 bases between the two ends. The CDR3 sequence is CASTDTGSSEQYV. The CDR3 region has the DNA TGTGCCAGCACCGATACAGGGAGCTCCGAGCAGTACGTC.

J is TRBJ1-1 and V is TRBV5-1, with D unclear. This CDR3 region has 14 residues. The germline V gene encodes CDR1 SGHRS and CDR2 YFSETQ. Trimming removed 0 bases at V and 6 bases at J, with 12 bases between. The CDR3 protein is CASSLVLGGAEAFF. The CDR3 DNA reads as TGCGCCAGCAGCTTGGTCCTTGGAGGCGCTGAAGCTTTCTTT. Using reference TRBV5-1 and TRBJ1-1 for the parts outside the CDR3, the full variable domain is KAGVTQTPRYLIKTRGQQVTLSCSPISGHRSVSWYQQTPGQGLQFLFEYFSETQRNKGNFPGRFSGRQFSNSRSEMNVSTLELGDSALYLCASSLVLGGAEAFFGQGTRLTVV.

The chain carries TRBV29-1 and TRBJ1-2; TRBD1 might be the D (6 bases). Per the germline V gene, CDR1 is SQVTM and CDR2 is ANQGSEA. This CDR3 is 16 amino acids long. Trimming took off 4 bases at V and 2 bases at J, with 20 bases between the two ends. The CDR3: CSVVSAAQGGNYGYTF. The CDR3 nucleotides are TGCAGCGTTGTCTCGGCGGCACAGGGAGGGAACTATGGCTACACCTTC.

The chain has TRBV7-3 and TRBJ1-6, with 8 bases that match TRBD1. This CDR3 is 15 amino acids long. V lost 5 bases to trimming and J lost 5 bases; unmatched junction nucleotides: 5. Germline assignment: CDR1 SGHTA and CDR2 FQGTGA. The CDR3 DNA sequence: TGTGCCAGCAGCCTGCTGGGACAGGATAATTCACCCCTCCACTTT. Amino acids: CASSLLGQDNSPLHF.

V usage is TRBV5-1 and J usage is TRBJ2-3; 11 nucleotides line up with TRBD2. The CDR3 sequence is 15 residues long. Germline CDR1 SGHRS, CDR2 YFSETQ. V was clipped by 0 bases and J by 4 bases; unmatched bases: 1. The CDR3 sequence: CASSLEGLAADTQYF. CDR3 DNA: TGCGCCAGCAGCTTGGAGGGACTAGCGGCAGATACGCAGTATTTT. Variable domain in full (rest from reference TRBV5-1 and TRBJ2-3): KAGVTQTPRYLIKTRGQQVTLSCSPISGHRSVSWYQQTPGQGLQFLFEYFSETQRNKGNFPGRFSGRQFSNSRSEMNVSTLELGDSALYLCASSLEGLAADTQYFGPGTRLTVL.

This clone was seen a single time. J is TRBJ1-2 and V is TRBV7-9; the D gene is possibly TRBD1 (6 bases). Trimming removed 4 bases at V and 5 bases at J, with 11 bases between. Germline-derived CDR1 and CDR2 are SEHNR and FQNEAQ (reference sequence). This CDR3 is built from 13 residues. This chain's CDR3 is CASSSSGAYGYTF. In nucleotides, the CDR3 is TGTGCCAGCAGCTCATCAGGGGCATATGGCTACACCTTC.

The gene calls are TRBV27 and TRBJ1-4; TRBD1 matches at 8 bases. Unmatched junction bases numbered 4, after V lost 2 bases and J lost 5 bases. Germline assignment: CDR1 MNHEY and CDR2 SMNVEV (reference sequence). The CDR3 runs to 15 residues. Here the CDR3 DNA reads TGTGCCAGCAGTTTAAGGACAGGGATGAATGAAAAACTGTTTTTT. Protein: CASSLRTGMNEKLFF.

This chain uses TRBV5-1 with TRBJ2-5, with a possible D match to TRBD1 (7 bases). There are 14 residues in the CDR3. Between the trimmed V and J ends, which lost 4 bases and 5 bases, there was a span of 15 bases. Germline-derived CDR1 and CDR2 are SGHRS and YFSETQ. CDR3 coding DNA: TGCGCCAGCAGCACCTCAGGGGGGAGGGAGACCCAGTACTTC. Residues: CASSTSGGRETQYF. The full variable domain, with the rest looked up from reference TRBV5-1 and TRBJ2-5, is KAGVTQTPRYLIKTRGQQVTLSCSPISGHRSVSWYQQTPGQGLQFLFEYFSETQRNKGNFPGRFSGRQFSNSRSEMNVSTLELGDSALYLCASSTSGGRETQYFGPGTRLLVL.

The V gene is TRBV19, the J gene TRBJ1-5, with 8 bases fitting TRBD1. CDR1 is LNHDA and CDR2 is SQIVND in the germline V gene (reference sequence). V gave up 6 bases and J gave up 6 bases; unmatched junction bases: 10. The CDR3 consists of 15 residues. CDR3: CASSDTGGRGQPQHF. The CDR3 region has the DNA TGTGCCAGTAGCGATACAGGGGGAAGGGGTCAGCCCCAGCATTTT.

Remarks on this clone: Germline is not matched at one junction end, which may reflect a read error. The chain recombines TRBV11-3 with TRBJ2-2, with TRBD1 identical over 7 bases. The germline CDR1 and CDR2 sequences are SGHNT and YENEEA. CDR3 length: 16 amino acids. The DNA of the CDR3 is TGTGCCAGCAGCTCCGGGGACAGTTTCGAACACCGGGGAGCTGTTTTT. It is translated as CASSSGDSFEHRGAVF.

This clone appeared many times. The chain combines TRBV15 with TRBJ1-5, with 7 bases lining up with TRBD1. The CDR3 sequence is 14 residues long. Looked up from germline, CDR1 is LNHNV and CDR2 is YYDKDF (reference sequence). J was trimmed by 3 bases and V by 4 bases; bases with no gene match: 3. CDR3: CATSTTGNNQPQHF. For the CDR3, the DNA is TGTGCCACCAGCACGACAGGGAACAATCAGCCCCAGCATTTT.

Here the CDR3 DNA reads TGTGCCAGCAGTTTTATTGCAGGTGAGCAGTTCTTC. It specifies CASSFIAGEQFF. The V and J genes are TRBV27 and TRBJ2-1; D is unclear. CDR1 is MNHEY and CDR2 is SMNVEV in the germline V gene (reference sequence). CDR3 length: 12 residues. V shed 3 bases and J shed 9 bases, with 9 bases lying between them.